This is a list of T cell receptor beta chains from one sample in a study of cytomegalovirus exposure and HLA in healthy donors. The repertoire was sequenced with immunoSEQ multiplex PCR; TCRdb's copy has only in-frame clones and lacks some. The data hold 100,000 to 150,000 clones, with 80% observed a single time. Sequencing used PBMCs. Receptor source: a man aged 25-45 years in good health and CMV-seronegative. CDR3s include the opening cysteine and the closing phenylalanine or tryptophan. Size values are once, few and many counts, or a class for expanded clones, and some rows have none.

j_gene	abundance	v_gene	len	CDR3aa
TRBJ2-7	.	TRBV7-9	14	CASSLGDTRDEQYF
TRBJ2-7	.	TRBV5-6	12	CASSGQGYEQYF
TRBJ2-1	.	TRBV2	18	CASSEGLAGLKGRNEQFF
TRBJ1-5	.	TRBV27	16	CASSTGQGYSNQPQHF
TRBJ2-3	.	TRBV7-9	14	CASSLSGSADTQYF
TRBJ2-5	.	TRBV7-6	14	CASSLGQGQETQYF
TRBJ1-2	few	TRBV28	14	CASSGDLRPYGYTF
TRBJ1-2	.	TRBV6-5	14	CASSYNRARHGYTF
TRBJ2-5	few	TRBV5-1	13	CASSQGLEETQYF
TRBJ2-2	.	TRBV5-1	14	CASSEGQGSGELFF
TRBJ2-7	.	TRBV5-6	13	CASRDGTRYEQYF
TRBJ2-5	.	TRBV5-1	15	CASSYGLAGQETQYF
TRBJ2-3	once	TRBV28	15	CASSLAGGPRDTQYF
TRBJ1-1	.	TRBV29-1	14	CSVVRFGGYTEAFF
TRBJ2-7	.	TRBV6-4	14	CASSKREGRREQYF
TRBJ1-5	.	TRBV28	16	CASRRLDRGLNQPQHF
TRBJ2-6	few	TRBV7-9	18	CASSFRGASHSGANVLTF
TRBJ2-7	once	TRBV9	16	CASGSPRDSVTYEQYF
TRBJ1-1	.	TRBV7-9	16	CASSWNGQDLNTEAFF
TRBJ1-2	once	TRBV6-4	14	CASSEQGGSYGYTF
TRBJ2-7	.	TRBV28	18	CASSSNLPGQGDGYEQYF
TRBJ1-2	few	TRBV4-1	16	CASSQDDRTEGYGYTF
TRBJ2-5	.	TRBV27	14	CASREKIAFETQYF
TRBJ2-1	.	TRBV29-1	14	CSVEDRGKGNEQFF
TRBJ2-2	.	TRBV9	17	CASSVHTSGLNTGELFF
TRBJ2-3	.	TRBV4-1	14	CASSRTGTTDTQYF
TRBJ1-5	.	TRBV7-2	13	CASSLGTGVPQHF
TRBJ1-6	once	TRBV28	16	CASSRDMAAGDSPLHF
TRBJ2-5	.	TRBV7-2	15	CASSPQGRDQETQYF
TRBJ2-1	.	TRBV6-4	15	CASSPVGQWWNEQFF
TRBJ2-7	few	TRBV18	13	CASSPTLADEQYF
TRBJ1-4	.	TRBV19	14	CASSINDRVEKLFF
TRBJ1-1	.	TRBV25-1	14	CASRETGMGTEAFF
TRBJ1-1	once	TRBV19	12	CASTGRYTEAFF
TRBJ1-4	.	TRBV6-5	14	CASSYSRGFEKLFF
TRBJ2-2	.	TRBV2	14	CASSELGNTGELFF
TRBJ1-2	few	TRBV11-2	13	CASSLARHHGYTF
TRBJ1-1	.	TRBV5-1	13	CASSLPGGTEAFF
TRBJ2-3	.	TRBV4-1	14	CASSVQGATDTQYF
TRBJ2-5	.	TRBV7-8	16	CASSSRRISMAETQYF
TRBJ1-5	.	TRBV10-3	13	CAISGGADQPQHF
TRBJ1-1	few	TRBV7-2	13	CASSVTEGGEAFF
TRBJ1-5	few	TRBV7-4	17	CASSFRDRDLGNQPQHF
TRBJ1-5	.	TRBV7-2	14	CASSLVRGGQPQHF
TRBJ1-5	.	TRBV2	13	CASSATGNQPQHF
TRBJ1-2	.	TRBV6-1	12	CASSPGYYGYTF
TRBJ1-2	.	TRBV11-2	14	CASSSLRVPYGYTF
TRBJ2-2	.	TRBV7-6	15	CASSLVLSNTGELFF
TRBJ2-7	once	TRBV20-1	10	CSATGGEQYF
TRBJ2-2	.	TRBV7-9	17	CASSPPPGGKGTGELFF
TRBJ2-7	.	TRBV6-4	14	CASSDERLAVEQYF
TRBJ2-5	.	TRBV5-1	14	CASSLATGKETQYF